The 27 T cell receptor beta chains below come from one sample, sequenced in a study of T cell clonality in common variable immunodeficiency. Their antigen targets remain unknown. TCRdb's copy holds only in-frame clones and misses some; the assay was immunoSEQ multiplex PCR. The specimen has around 13,000 clones, none found just once. Study-wide findings and caveats: Common variable immunodeficiency TCR beta sequences reportedly had fewer deletions and N-nucleotide insertions.

Sequences were obtained from peripheral blood mononuclear cells. These receptors all stem from a human donor with common variable immunodeficiency.

This clone is categorized as medium-sized. The read halts 3 residues ahead of the CDR3 end, with the missing end drawn from the germline J gene. The V gene is TRBV29-1, the J gene TRBJ2-2, with D hard to call. This CDR3 has 11 amino acids. Between the trimmed V and J ends, which lost 4 bases and 8 bases, there was a span of 8 bases. Germline V gene lookup returns CDR1 SQVTM and CDR2 ANQGSEA. The CDR3 DNA, read in part, is TGCAGCGTTGTTACCGGGGGGGAG. As protein: CSVVTGGE. The entire CDR3 protein reads CSVVTGGELFF.

This clone was seen a handful of times. The read gets to within 3 residues of the CDR3 end, and the germline J gene fills in the rest. This chain joins TRBV18 and TRBJ2-7; D may be TRBD2 (6 bases). Trimming removed 0 bases at V and 1 base at J, with 7 bases between. The CDR3 is 14 amino acids. Germline V lookup: CDR1 KGHSH, CDR2 LQKENI. CDR3 loop: CASSPPAGSYEQYF. CDR3 DNA, as far as it was read: TGTGCCAGCTCACCACCGGCGGGGTCCTACGAG. The full variable domain, with the rest looked up from reference TRBV18 and TRBJ2-7, is NAGVMQNPRHLVRRRGQEARLRCSPMKGHSHVYWYRQLPEEGLKFMVYLQKENIIDESGMPKERFSAEFPKEGPSILRIQQVVRGDSAAYFCASSPPAGSYEQYFGPGTRLTVT.

Concerning this clone itself: The sequence runs out 3 residues before the end of the CDR3; the remainder is reconstructed from the germline J gene. V is TRBV19 and J is TRBJ1-5; 8 bases agree with TRBD1. The CDR3 has 15 amino acids. V dropped 3 bases and J dropped 2; count of bases not matched to a gene: 3. Germline V lookup: CDR1 LNHDA, CDR2 SQIVND (reference sequence). Incomplete CDR3 DNA: TGTGCCAGTAGTATTGCGGGACAGGGCAATCAGCCC. Protein product: CASSIAGQGNQP. From start to end, the CDR3 is CASSIAGQGNQPQHF.

Only a few counts were recorded for this clone. The read ends 3 residues before the CDR3 terminus; that terminus is restored from the germline J gene. The rearrangement uses TRBV7-9 and TRBJ2-3; D perhaps matches TRBD1 (6 bases). The CDR3 is 14 residues long. Germline assignment: CDR1 SEHNR and CDR2 FQNEAQ (reference sequence). V gave up 3 bases and J gave up 2 bases, with 9 bases separating them. The chain's CDR3 is CASSFRTDTDTQYF. The sequenced CDR3 bases are TGTGCCAGCAGCTTCCGGACAGACACAGATACG.

In the case of this clone: The read terminates 3 residues ahead of where the CDR3 ends, so the germline J gene completes it. The chain joins TRBV20-1 to TRBJ2-5; 11 nucleotides agree with TRBD2. J lost 4 bases, V lost 6 bases, and 4 bases had no gene match. The germline CDR1 and CDR2 sequences are DFQATT and SNEGSKA (reference sequence). The length of the CDR3 is 13 residues. The sequenced CDR3 bases are TGCAGTGCGAGACTAGCGGGGCTAGAGACC. Amino acid sequence: CSARLAGLET. The whole CDR3 protein is CSARLAGLETQYF.

As to this clone: The CDR3 extends 3 residues past the end of the read, so its final part is completed from the germline J gene. The chain links TRBV6-2 or TRBV6-3 to TRBJ1-2; 11 bases are shared with TRBD1. There are 13 residues in the CDR3. V lost 2 bases to trimming and J lost 7 bases; unmatched junction nucleotides: 0. The germline CDR1 and CDR2 sequences are MNHEY and SVGEGT. The chain's CDR3 is CASSYGTGGGYTF. CDR3 bases read: TGTGCCAGCAGTTACGGGACAGGGGGTGGC.

Notes on this clone: The read ends 3 residues early relative to the CDR3; the germline J gene fills the gap. This chain connects TRBV18 to TRBJ2-1, with TRBD1 matching over 10 bases. This CDR3 spans 15 amino acids. Germline values: CDR1 KGHSH, CDR2 LQKENI. The trim removed 3 bases at V and 2 bases at J, leaving 1 base unmatched. CDR3 DNA (partial): TGTGCCAGCTCACCGGGGACAGGGGCCTACAATGAG. Protein: CASSPGTGAYNE. The entire CDR3 protein reads CASSPGTGAYNEQFF. The whole variable domain, filled in from reference TRBV18 and TRBJ2-1, reads NAGVMQNPRHLVRRRGQEARLRCSPMKGHSHVYWYRQLPEEGLKFMVYLQKENIIDESGMPKERFSAEFPKEGPSILRIQQVVRGDSAAYFCASSPGTGAYNEQFFGPGTRLTVL.

The CDR3 bases that were read are TGTGCCAGTAGCGTTCCAGGGGTTCCAGCTAATGAAAAA. It encodes CASSVPGVPANEK. From start to end, the CDR3 is CASSVPGVPANEKLFF. This chain joins TRBV19 and TRBJ1-4; weak D call: TRBD1 (6 bases). Coverage ceases 3 residues before the CDR3 finishes, and the germline J gene fills in the end. The CDR3 totals 16 residues. The germline V gene encodes CDR1 LNHDA and CDR2 SQIVND (reference sequence). V dropped 6 bases and J dropped 3 bases, with 17 bases sitting between them.

Turning to this clone: Coverage ceases 3 residues before the CDR3 finishes, and the germline J gene fills in the end. Other DNA sequences of this sample code for an identical CDR3. The chain couples TRBV11-2 to TRBJ2-7; 10 bases align to TRBD1. Germline loops: CDR1 SGHAT, CDR2 FQNNGV. J gave up 4 bases and V 5 bases, and 2 bases lay outside the gene matches. This CDR3 is built from 13 residues. Partial CDR3 DNA: TGTGCCAGCAGCAGGGGACAGGGGTACGAG. Residues: CASSRGQGYE. The complete CDR3 reads CASSRGQGYEQYF.

This clone was seen more than once but under ten times. The read terminates 3 residues ahead of where the CDR3 ends, so the germline J gene completes it. V and J are TRBV30 and TRBJ1-1, with 7 positions matching TRBD1. V lost 0 bases and J lost 5; bases outside the gene matches: 9. In germline, CDR1 is GTSNPN, CDR2 SVGIG (reference sequence). The CDR3 runs 15 residues. Incomplete CDR3 DNA: TGTGCCTGGAGTGTGACAGGGAGAGGTGGTACTGAA. It codes for CAWSVTGRGGTE. The whole CDR3 is CAWSVTGRGGTEAFF.

This clone has only a few counts. The read is 3 residues too short to cover the CDR3 end, so that end is filled in from the germline J gene. The chain carries TRBV19 and TRBJ2-5; 9 bases agree with TRBD1. Germline trimming cut 6 bases from V and 5 bases from J; bases unmatched to any gene: 7. CDR1 is LNHDA and CDR2 is SQIVND in the germline V gene (reference sequence). The length of the CDR3 is 14 residues. The CDR3 sequence is CASRAGTGYETQYF. Incomplete CDR3 DNA: TGTGCCAGTAGAGCCGGGACAGGGTATGAGACC.

On this clone: Read data end 3 residues before the CDR3 end; the end is taken from the germline J gene. The V gene is TRBV7-9, the J gene TRBJ1-1; 7 bases map to TRBD1. CDR1 and CDR2 from the germline V gene are SEHNR and FQNEAQ (reference sequence). With V trimmed by 3 bases and J by 1 base, 2 bases remained unmatched. The CDR3 loop spans 14 amino acids. The chain's CDR3 is CASSFRQGNTEAFF. The sequenced CDR3 bases are TGTGCCAGCAGCTTTCGACAGGGGAACACTGAA.

This clone was seen more than once but under ten times. With the read ending 3 residues before the CDR3 end, the germline J gene is used to fill in that end. The chain carries TRBV7-3 and TRBJ2-1, with D possibly being TRBD2 (6 bases). Trimming removed 5 bases at V and 2 bases at J, with 10 bases between. Germline CDR1 is SGHTA and CDR2 is FQGTGA. The CDR3 has 14 residues. The covered CDR3 bases are TGTGCCAGCAGCCTCGGGGGAACCTACAATGAG. Translating it yields CASSLGGTYNE. The CDR3 in full is CASSLGGTYNEQFF. Full variable domain (missing parts from reference TRBV7-3 and TRBJ2-1): GAGVSQTPSNKVTEKGKYVELRCDPISGHTALYWYRQSLGQGPEFLIYFQGTGAADDSGLPNDRFFAVRPEGSVSTLKIQRTERGDSAVYLCASSLGGTYNEQFFGPGTRLTVL.

With regard to this clone: Read coverage stops 3 residues before the CDR3 terminus; the germline J gene supplies the remainder. The chain employs TRBV7-8 and TRBJ2-7; possible D gene TRBD2, 5 bases. V was cut by 1 base and J by 6 bases, with 13 bases left in between. The CDR3 loop spans 14 amino acids. The germline gives CDR1 SGHVS, CDR2 FQNEAQ. The CDR3 bases that were read are TGTGCCAGCAGCTTAGATGTGGACTTGGGCGAG. It yields the protein CASSLDVDLGE. In full, the CDR3 is CASSLDVDLGEQYF. Full variable domain (missing parts from reference TRBV7-8 and TRBJ2-7): GAGVSQSPRYKVAKRGQDVALRCDPISGHVSLFWYQQALGQGPEFLTYFQNEAQLDKSGLPSDRFFAERPEGSVSTLKIQRTQQEDSAVYLCASSLDVDLGEQYFGPGTRLTVT.

This clone was counted only a few times. CDR3 in amino acids: CASSLLRAGRGDTQYF. The sequenced CDR3 bases are TGTGCCAGCAGCCTACTACGTGCGGGCCGGGGAGATACG. This chain joins TRBV7-6 and TRBJ2-3; possibly TRBD2 for D (5 bases). The read comes to an end 3 residues before the CDR3 does, leaving the germline J gene to fill in the end. The germline V and J ends were trimmed by 5 bases and 5 bases, with 20 bases remaining between them. Germline values: CDR1 SGHVS, CDR2 FNYEAQ. The CDR3 has 16 amino acids.

For this clone: The read stops 3 residues short of the end of the CDR3; the missing end is completed from the germline J gene. The chain couples TRBV2 to TRBJ2-2; 7 nucleotides match TRBD1. In germline, CDR1 is SNHLY, CDR2 FYNNEI. The CDR3 sequence is 14 residues long. The V gene end was trimmed by 6 bases and the J gene end by 4 bases; junction bases not matched to a gene: 5. Incomplete CDR3 DNA: TGTGCCAGCAGACCGGGACAGTCCACCGGGGAG. Protein sequence: CASRPGQSTGE. In full, the CDR3 is CASRPGQSTGELFF. The variable domain in full, with the rest retrieved from reference TRBV2 and TRBJ2-2, is EPEVTQTPSHQVTQMGQEVILRCVPISNHLYFYWYRQILGQKVEFLVSFYNNEISEKSEIFDDQFSVERPDGSNFTLKIRSTKLEDSAMYFCASRPGQSTGELFFGEGSRLTVL.

Note on this clone: The CDR3 extends 3 residues past the end of the read, so its final part is completed from the germline J gene. The V call is TRBV19, the J call TRBJ2-1, with D perhaps matching TRBD1 (5 bases). The CDR3 runs to 16 residues. Trimming took 3 bases from V and 2 from J, leaving 14 bases between them. Per germline, CDR1 LNHDA and CDR2 SQIVND (reference sequence). CDR3 DNA (partial): TGTGCCAGTAGTATTGATAGGGAAGGGGCCTACAATGAG. Its protein is CASSIDREGAYNE. The CDR3 reads in full as CASSIDREGAYNEQFF.

Concerning this clone: The CDR3 extends 3 residues past the end of the read, so its final part is completed from the germline J gene. The rearrangement uses TRBV7-9 and TRBJ2-7; D possibly corresponds to TRBD1 (6 bases). Between the trimmed V and J ends, which lost 1 base and 3 bases, there was a span of 10 bases. The CDR3 extends over 14 amino acids. From germline, CDR1 is SEHNR and CDR2 FQNEAQ (reference sequence). This chain's CDR3 is CASSLGQGNYEQYF. Partial CDR3 DNA: TGTGCCAGCAGCTTAGGGCAGGGGAACTACGAG.

As to this clone: The read stops 3 residues short of the end of the CDR3; the missing end is completed from the germline J gene. The chain joins TRBV20-1 to TRBJ2-5; 9 bases match TRBD2. Germline loops: CDR1 DFQATT, CDR2 SNEGSKA (reference sequence). CDR3 size: 13 residues. V gave up 6 bases and J gave up 2 bases; unmatched junction bases: 4. CDR3 DNA (partial): TGCAGTGCCCTCGGACTAGCGCAAGAGACC. Its translation: CSALGLAQET. The complete CDR3 protein is CSALGLAQETQYF.

By share, this clone ranks as medium-sized (0.01 to 0.1%). From the germline J gene comes the end of the CDR3, since the read stops 3 residues before it. The genes are TRBV20-1 and TRBJ1-1, with a possible D match to TRBD1 (5 bases). The length of the CDR3 is 12 residues. Germline V gene lookup returns CDR1 DFQATT and CDR2 SNEGSKA (reference sequence). The CDR3: CSALSLLGGAFF. The sequenced part of the CDR3 DNA is TGCAGTGCCCTCTCCTTACTCGGGGGT.

Judged by abundance, this clone is medium-sized. Its ends do not fully match the called genes, so a read error is possible. The sequence runs out 3 residues before the end of the CDR3; the remainder is reconstructed from the germline J gene. The chain has TRBV4-2 and TRBJ1-5, with D uncertain. Germline-derived CDR1 and CDR2 are LGHNA and YNFKEQ. The CDR3 has 17 residues. The chain's CDR3 is CASSQEGYVGSNQPQHF. Incomplete CDR3 DNA: TGCGCCAGCAGCCAAGAAGGGTACGTGGGTAGCAATCAGCCC.

This clone occurred many times. The read halts 3 residues ahead of the CDR3 end, with the missing end drawn from the germline J gene. The chain employs TRBV20-1 and TRBJ2-2, with 16 bases fitting TRBD2. The germline CDR1 and CDR2 sequences are DFQATT and SNEGSKA (reference sequence). The CDR3 is 17 residues long. V was clipped by 5 bases and J by 6 bases; unmatched bases: 9. Incomplete CDR3 DNA: TGCAGTGCTCGGGGGACTAGCGGGGGGGCCGTGGCCGGGGAG. As protein: CSARGTSGGAVAGE. The CDR3 reads in full as CSARGTSGGAVAGELFF.

This clone is deemed medium-sized. With the read ending 3 residues before the CDR3 end, the germline J gene is used to fill in that end. The chain joins TRBV4-1 to TRBJ1-1, with TRBD1 matching 7 bases. CDR1 is MGHRA and CDR2 is YSYEKL in the germline V gene. The CDR3 contains 14 residues. The CDR3 DNA, read in part, is TGCGCCAGCAGCCAAAAGGGGTCGCCAGGGGGA. Protein sequence: CASSQKGSPGG. The full CDR3 reads CASSQKGSPGGAFF.

This clone was counted many times. The sequenced fragment ends 3 residues before the CDR3 boundary, so the rest is inferred from the germline J gene. The V and J genes are TRBV5-1 and TRBJ2-3; TRBD1 agrees at 9 bases. After removal of 4 bases from V and 6 bases from J, the junction contained 6 bases not matched to a gene. The germline gives CDR1 SGHRS, CDR2 YFSETQ. CDR3 size: 14 residues. CDR3 DNA (partial): TGCGCCAGCAGCCACGGGACAGGGTTGGATACG. This gives the protein CASSHGTGLDT. The whole CDR3 protein is CASSHGTGLDTQYF.

This clone was picked up a small number of times. CDR3 DNA, as far as it was read: TGTGCCAGCTCACCGAACCTACAGGGGGCGAAAGAGACC. This gives the protein CASSPNLQGAKET. The entire CDR3 protein reads CASSPNLQGAKETQYF. The genes are TRBV18 and TRBJ2-5; TRBD1 matches at 9 bases. The sequenced fragment ends 3 residues before the CDR3 boundary, so the rest is inferred from the germline J gene. V dropped 3 bases and J dropped 3; count of bases not matched to a gene: 8. This CDR3 has 16 residues. The germline V gene has CDR1 KGHSH and CDR2 LQKENI.

With regard to this clone: The sequence runs out 3 residues before the end of the CDR3; the remainder is reconstructed from the germline J gene. The chain is built from TRBV7-2 and TRBJ2-1, with D unclear. The V gene lost 1 base and the J gene lost 6 bases, with 7 bases spanning the gap. In germline, CDR1 is SGHTA, CDR2 FQGNSA. The CDR3 consists of 13 residues. CDR3 protein: CASSLDSFNEQFF. The part of the CDR3 DNA that was read is TGTGCCAGCAGCTTAGACAGTTTCAATGAG.

This clone was picked up a small number of times. Read sequence stops 3 residues before the CDR3 end, and the germline J gene provides the missing end. The rearrangement joins TRBV19 to TRBJ1-6; 7 bases match TRBD1. The CDR3 consists of 16 residues. J was trimmed by 10 bases and V by 5 bases; bases with no gene match: 14. Germline values: CDR1 LNHDA, CDR2 SQIVND (reference sequence). The CDR3: CASSSEGAPNRSPLHF. The part of the CDR3 DNA that was read is TGTGCCAGTAGTTCCGAGGGGGCTCCAAATCGCTCACCC.